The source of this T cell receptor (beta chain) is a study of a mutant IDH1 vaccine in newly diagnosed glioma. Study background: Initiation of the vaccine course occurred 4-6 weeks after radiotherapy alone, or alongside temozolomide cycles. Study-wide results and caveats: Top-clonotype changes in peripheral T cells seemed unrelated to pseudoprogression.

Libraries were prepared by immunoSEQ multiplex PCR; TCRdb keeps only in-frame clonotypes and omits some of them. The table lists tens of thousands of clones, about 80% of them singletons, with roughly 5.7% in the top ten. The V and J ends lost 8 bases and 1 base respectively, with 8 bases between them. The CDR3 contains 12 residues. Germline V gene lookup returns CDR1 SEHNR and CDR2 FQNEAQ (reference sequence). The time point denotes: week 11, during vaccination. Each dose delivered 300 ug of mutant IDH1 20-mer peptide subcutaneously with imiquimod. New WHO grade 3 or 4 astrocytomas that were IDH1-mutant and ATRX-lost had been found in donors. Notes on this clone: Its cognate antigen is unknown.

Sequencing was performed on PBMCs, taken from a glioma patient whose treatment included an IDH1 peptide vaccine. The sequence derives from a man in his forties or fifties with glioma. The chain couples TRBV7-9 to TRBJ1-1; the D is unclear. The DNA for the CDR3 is TGTGCCAGCGGGAGGGCGAACACTGAAGCTTTCTTT. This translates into CASGRANTEAFF.